This TCR beta chain was found in a study of cytomegalovirus exposure and HLA in healthy donors. Turning to the study itself: The early release's HLA-typed donors yielded approximately 82 million unique TCRs.

For this clone: Its specificity is unknown.

PCR used 60 Vbeta primers and 13 Jbeta primers. Repertoires were generated with immunoSEQ multiplex PCR, while TCRdb's copy carries only in-frame clones and drops some. The data show about 180,000 clones, over 70% seen once. Broader study findings: It was 150 to 200 TCR beta chains that were listed as cytomegalovirus-associated. Reportedly, HLA-A and HLA-B alleles of most subjects were accurately predicted from TCR beta.

This CDR3 spans 12 amino acids. Germline values: CDR1 MGHDK, CDR2 SYGVNS. Trimming shortened V by 4 bases and J by 6 bases, and 10 bases separated the two germline ends. The sample consisted of PBMCs. The clonotype comes from a male donor in good health and CMV-seronegative. The chain is built from TRBV25-1 and TRBJ2-7; D ambiguous. Here the CDR3 DNA reads TGTGCCAGCAGTGTGACACTGGGCGAGCAGTACTTC. This codes for CASSVTLGEQYF.